The 24 T cell receptor beta chains reported below all come from one sample, sequenced in a study of shared clonotypes between healthy human individuals. Generated by immunoSEQ multiplex PCR, the TCRdb table keeps only in-frame clones and is missing some. Here the sample spans approximately 1.5 million clones, about 98.5% being singletons. The sequencing input was naive CD4+ T cells sorted from blood. This sample's subset: CD45RA+ positively selected. These receptors all stem from a man aged 25 to 45 in good health.

The chain links TRBV6-5 to TRBJ1-1; D not resolved. This CDR3 has 14 amino acids. The V and J ends lost 0 bases and 1 base respectively, with 6 bases between them. Germline V gene data show CDR1 as MNHEY and CDR2 as SVGAGI. This chain's CDR3 is CASSYSNPNTEAFF. The DNA of the CDR3 is TGTGCCAGCAGTTACTCGAATCCGAACACTGAAGCTTTCTTT.

This rearrangement joins TRBV28 to TRBJ1-5, with 8 bases aligning to TRBD1. From germline, CDR1 is MDHEN and CDR2 SYDVKM. The CDR3 is made up of 15 amino acids. J gave up 7 bases and V 7 bases, and 12 bases lay outside the gene matches. CDR3 amino acids: CASNHGQGMRQPQHF. Here the CDR3 DNA reads TGTGCCAGCAACCATGGACAGGGCATGAGACAGCCCCAGCATTTT.

In DNA form, the CDR3 reads TGCGCCAGCAGTGATGGGCCGGCGGGCCGATACAATGAGCAGTTCTTC. It is translated as CASSDGPAGRYNEQFF. This chain connects TRBV10-1 to TRBJ2-1, with TRBD2 as a possible D gene (5 bases). Germline V gene sequence: CDR1 WNHNN, CDR2 SYGVQD (reference sequence). V lost 3 bases, J lost 4 bases, and 16 bases lay in between. This CDR3 has 16 residues.

The rearrangement uses TRBV18 and TRBJ2-1; D is unclear. The germline V gene encodes CDR1 KGHSH and CDR2 LQKENI. This CDR3 has 12 amino acids. Trimming cost V 2 bases and J 9 bases, with 8 bases left between them. The CDR3 protein is CASSPGFSEQFF. CDR3 DNA: TGTGCCAGCTCACCAGGGTTCAGTGAGCAGTTCTTC.

V gene TRBV25-1 combines with J gene TRBJ1-3; D remains unclear. Germline V lookup: CDR1 MGHDK, CDR2 SYGVNS. This CDR3 has 17 amino acids. Trimming shortened V by 0 bases and J by 0 bases, and 12 bases separated the two germline ends. For the CDR3, the DNA is TGTGCCAGCAGTGAATACTCAGGAACCCTCTCTGGAAACACCATATATTTT. Protein product: CASSEYSGTLSGNTIYF.

The V gene is TRBV11-2, the J gene TRBJ2-1; 11 bases align to TRBD2. J was trimmed by 13 bases and V by 5 bases; bases with no gene match: 13. Germline V CDR1 and CDR2: SGHAT, FQNNGV. The CDR3 runs to 15 residues. The CDR3 spells CASSPLRTSGYAQFF. For the CDR3, the DNA is TGTGCCAGCAGCCCACTACGGACTAGCGGGTATGCACAGTTCTTC.

This sequence joins TRBV11-3 and TRBJ2-1, with 14 bases aligning to TRBD2. The J segment lost 6 bases and the V segment lost 0 bases, leaving 7 bases of the junction unmatched. This CDR3 contains 18 residues. Germline CDR1 is SGHNT and CDR2 is YENEEA. Here the CDR3 DNA reads TGTGCCAGCAGCTTAGACTCCCTAGGGACTAGCGGGAGCAATGAGCAGTTCTTC. This gives the protein CASSLDSLGTSGSNEQFF.

V gene TRBV29-1 combines with J gene TRBJ2-7, with TRBD2 matching 10 bases. The ends lost 4 bases at V and 2 bases at J; junction bases unmatched: 5. Germline CDR1 reads SQVTM; CDR2 reads ANQGSEA. The CDR3 has 14 amino acids. CDR3 region: CSVVPGLATYEQYF. Written as DNA, the CDR3 is TGCAGCGTTGTACCGGGACTAGCGACCTACGAGCAGTACTTC.

CDR3 sequence (DNA): TGTGCCAGCAGTTACGGGGGAGGGAGCACAGATACGCAGTATTTT. Amino acid sequence: CASSYGGGSTDTQYF. V and J are TRBV28 and TRBJ2-3; 7 bases align to TRBD2. The CDR3 consists of 15 residues. CDR1 is MDHEN, CDR2 SYDVKM, per germline. J gave up 0 bases and V 4 bases, and 4 bases lay outside the gene matches.

Comment on this clone: Additional DNA sequences in this sample encode the identical CDR3. The chain uses TRBV28 and TRBJ2-1; D gene unclear. The length of the CDR3 is 12 residues. CDR1 is MDHEN, CDR2 SYDVKM, per germline. With 3 bases removed from V and 4 bases from J, the gap between germline ends came to 4 bases. The CDR3 is CASSLPYNEQFF. The CDR3 DNA reads as TGTGCCAGCAGTTTGCCTTACAATGAGCAGTTCTTC.

This rearrangement joins TRBV14 to TRBJ2-7; 10 nucleotides align to TRBD2. Germline V gives CDR1 SGHDN, CDR2 FVKESK. This CDR3 has 18 amino acids. Trimming at V came to 3 bases and at J to 2 bases, leaving 13 bases not matched to a gene. In DNA, the CDR3 is TGTGCCAGCAGCCATAAGGCCCCGAGCGGGAGGGGACCCTACGAGCAGTACTTC. This sequence encodes CASSHKAPSGRGPYEQYF.

This sequence joins TRBV18 and TRBJ1-3; D not resolved. V was shortened by 4 bases and J by 4 bases, with 8 bases between the two germline ends. The CDR3 is 13 amino acids. Germline CDR1 is KGHSH and CDR2 is LQKENI. CDR3 region: CASSQSDGNTIYF. In nucleotides, the CDR3 is TGTGCCAGCTCACAGTCAGACGGAAACACCATATATTTT.

The J gene is TRBJ2-7, the V gene TRBV5-4; TRBD1 matches at 7 bases. The germline gives CDR1 SGHNT, CDR2 YYREEE (reference sequence). V was pared by 2 bases and J by 3 bases, with 2 bases of the junction left unmatched. The CDR3 is 13 amino acids. This chain's CDR3 is CASSFRQGYEQYF. The CDR3, as DNA: TGTGCCAGCAGCTTCCGACAGGGCTACGAGCAGTACTTC. The entire variable domain, with the rest obtained from reference TRBV5-4 and TRBJ2-7, is as follows: ETGVTQSPTHLIKTRGQQVTLRCSSQSGHNTVSWYQQALGQGPQFIFQYYREEENGRGNFPPRFSGLQFPNYSSELNVNALELDDSALYLCASSFRQGYEQYFGPGTRLTVT.

This chain links TRBV10-3 with TRBJ2-5, with D tentatively TRBD1 or TRBD2 (6 bases each). The CDR3 has 13 amino acids. V shed 7 bases and J shed 5 bases, with 14 bases lying between them. CDR1 is ENHRY and CDR2 is SYGVKD in the germline V gene. The CDR3 DNA is TGTGCCATCAAGAAGGGGGGAGGCGAGACCCAGTACTTC. Translated, it gives CAIKKGGGETQYF.

A single count supports this clone. The chain employs TRBV18 and TRBJ1-1; D remains ambiguous. The germline V gene encodes CDR1 KGHSH and CDR2 LQKENI. CDR3 length: 17 residues. V dropped 0 bases and J dropped 0 bases, with 14 bases sitting between them. CDR3 loop: CASSPPQAGFLNTEAFF. The CDR3 DNA reads as TGTGCCAGCTCACCACCTCAAGCGGGATTCCTGAACACTGAAGCTTTCTTT. The full variable domain, completed using reference TRBV18 and TRBJ1-1, is NAGVMQNPRHLVRRRGQEARLRCSPMKGHSHVYWYRQLPEEGLKFMVYLQKENIIDESGMPKERFSAEFPKEGPSILRIQQVVRGDSAAYFCASSPPQAGFLNTEAFFGQGTRLTVV.

This clone was counted once. V is TRBV5-1 and J is TRBJ2-7; a weak D match, TRBD2 (5 bases). There are 12 residues in the CDR3. V was shortened by 1 base and J by 10 bases, with 12 bases between the two germline ends. Germline loops: CDR1 SGHRS, CDR2 YFSETQ. The CDR3 DNA sequence: TGCGCCAGCAGCTTGCCTACCCGGGAACAGTACTTC. Protein: CASSLPTREQYF.

Only one count was recorded for this clone. The chain links TRBV11-2 to TRBJ2-1; 10 bases line up with TRBD2. Unmatched junction bases numbered 5, after V lost 5 bases and J lost 4 bases. This CDR3 spans 15 amino acids. Germline-derived CDR1 and CDR2 are SGHAT and FQNNGV. CDR3 amino acids: CASSPLAGVYNEQFF. CDR3 bases: TGTGCCAGCAGCCCCCTAGCGGGAGTTTACAATGAGCAGTTCTTC. Using reference TRBV11-2 and TRBJ2-1 for the parts outside the CDR3, the full variable domain is EAGVAQSPRYKIIEKRQSVAFWCNPISGHATLYWYQQILGQGPKLLIQFQNNGVVDDSQLPKDRFSAERLKGVDSTLKIQPAKLEDSAVYLCASSPLAGVYNEQFFGPGTRLTVL.

The chain has TRBV9 and TRBJ1-2, with D possibly matching TRBD1 (6 bases). The V end lost 5 bases, the J end lost 0 bases, and 20 bases lay between the germline ends. The germline gives CDR1 SGDLS, CDR2 YYNGEE. The CDR3 is 17 amino acids. CDR3: CASSRSAGTPTNYGYTF. CDR3 bases: TGTGCCAGCAGTAGAAGTGCCGGGACACCAACTAACTATGGCTACACCTTC. Combining the CDR3 with reference TRBV9 and TRBJ1-2 gives the whole variable domain DSGVTQTPKHLITATGQRVTLRCSPRSGDLSVYWYQQSLDQGLQFLIQYYNGEERAKGNILERFSAQQFPDLHSELNLSSLELGDSALYFCASSRSAGTPTNYGYTFGSGTRLTVV.

V is TRBV6-6 and J is TRBJ1-4, with D hard to call. The CDR3 sequence is 13 residues long. The germline V gene has CDR1 MNHNY and CDR2 SVGAGI (reference sequence). V lost 2 bases to trimming and J lost 5 bases, with 6 bases between them. Written as DNA, the CDR3 is TGTGCCAGCAGTTACCGTTGGAATGAAAAACTGTTTTTT. Protein: CASSYRWNEKLFF.

The rearrangement joins TRBV2 to TRBJ2-1; 11 nucleotides align to TRBD2. The CDR3 length is 15 residues. Germline V CDR1 and CDR2: SNHLY, FYNNEI. V gave up 10 bases and J gave up 5 bases; unmatched junction bases: 10. The CDR3, as DNA: TGTGCCACCTACGCCTCGGGACTAGCGGACAATGAGCAGTTCTTC. Protein: CATYASGLADNEQFF. Drawing the rest from reference TRBV2 and TRBJ2-1, the complete variable domain is EPEVTQTPSHQVTQMGQEVILRCVPISNHLYFYWYRQILGQKVEFLVSFYNNEISEKSEIFDDQFSVERPDGSNFTLKIRSTKLEDSAMYFCATYASGLADNEQFFGPGTRLTVL.

The J gene is TRBJ2-7, the V gene TRBV28, with D possibly matching TRBD2 (6 bases). Germline V gene data show CDR1 as MDHEN and CDR2 as SYDVKM. The CDR3 loop spans 15 amino acids. The ends were cut back, 5 bases at V and 5 bases at J, with 19 bases in the middle. CDR3 nucleotide sequence: TGTGCCAGCAGTCTACCTCGGGACTGGAGGCACGAGCAGTACTTC. This gives the protein CASSLPRDWRHEQYF.

The chain recombines TRBV6-5 with TRBJ1-1; D unclear. V was cut by 5 bases and J by 2 bases, with 15 bases left in between. There are 15 residues in the CDR3. The germline V gene encodes CDR1 MNHEY and CDR2 SVGAGI. The CDR3 DNA reads as TGTGCCAGCAGTCCACCCTTGGGCCCTAACACTGAAGCTTTCTTT. Protein sequence: CASSPPLGPNTEAFF.

The genes are TRBV27 and TRBJ2-7; perhaps TRBD2 as D (5 bases). Germline CDR1 is MNHEY and CDR2 is SMNVEV (reference sequence). V dropped 3 bases and J dropped 1 base, with 19 bases sitting between them. The CDR3 extends over 17 amino acids. DNA of the CDR3: TGTGCCAGCAGTTTTGGTGGTCGAGGGCATCTGTCCTACGAGCAGTACTTC. This translates into CASSFGGRGHLSYEQYF.

This chain joins TRBV2 and TRBJ1-5; 9 bases are a match to TRBD1. CDR1 SNHLY and CDR2 FYNNEI come from the germline V gene. With 8 bases clipped from V and 5 bases from J, the junction kept 7 bases outside the gene matches. CDR3 size: 14 residues. The CDR3 DNA reads TGTGCCAGCTCCGGACAGGGGACTTATCAGCCCCAGCATTTT. This codes for CASSGQGTYQPQHF. Variable domain in full (rest from reference TRBV2 and TRBJ1-5): EPEVTQTPSHQVTQMGQEVILRCVPISNHLYFYWYRQILGQKVEFLVSFYNNEISEKSEIFDDQFSVERPDGSNFTLKIRSTKLEDSAMYFCASSGQGTYQPQHFGDGTRLSIL.